Presented here are 32 T cell receptor beta chains from one specimen sequenced in a study of T cell changes during pregnancy in multiple sclerosis. Only in-frame clones appear in the TCRdb table, and some are missing; sequencing was by immunoSEQ multiplex PCR. In the table there are 70,000 to 75,000 clones, approximately 90% of which are singletons. The source was peripheral blood, collected before pregnancy. These receptors came from a female donor with multiple sclerosis, enrolled in a pregnancy study.

This clone has just a few counts. The chain links TRBV30 to TRBJ1-2, with 7 bases matching TRBD1. The CDR3 runs 13 residues. Germline V gene lookup returns CDR1 GTSNPN and CDR2 SVGIG (reference sequence). Trimming cost V 2 bases and J 3 bases; bases outside gene matches: 3. CDR3 nucleotide sequence: TGTGCCTGGAGTAGGGACAGCGACTATGGCTACACCTTC. Encoded protein: CAWSRDSDYGYTF.

This clone appeared a single time. The rearrangement links TRBV9 to TRBJ1-5; 8 bases fit TRBD1. This CDR3 region has 14 residues. Per germline, CDR1 SGDLS and CDR2 YYNGEE. With V trimmed by 4 bases and J by 7 bases, 7 bases remained unmatched. The CDR3 coding sequence is TGTGCCAGCAGCAAGACAGGGGTGCGACAGCCCCAGCATTTT. The encoded protein is CASSKTGVRQPQHF.

Note on this clone: Different DNA sequences within this sample yield the same CDR3. V and J are TRBV6-1 and TRBJ2-5; D not resolved. Germline loops: CDR1 MNHNS, CDR2 SASEGT. Trimming stripped 3 bases from V and 1 base from J, with 6 bases between. This CDR3 comprises 13 residues. CDR3 sequence reads: CASSERGQETQYF. The CDR3 region has the DNA TGTGCCAGCAGTGAGCGCGGCCAAGAGACCCAGTACTTC.

This clone was detected once. The genes are TRBV5-4 and TRBJ2-2, with 10 nucleotides matching TRBD2. The V segment lost 4 bases and the J segment 6 bases; nucleotides outside the gene matches: 12. This CDR3 has 17 amino acids. CDR1 and CDR2 from the germline V gene are SGHNT and YYREEE (reference sequence). The CDR3 coding sequence is TGTGCCAGCAGCACAAGGAAGCTAGCGGGAGTACCCGGGGAGCTGTTTTTT. The encoded protein is CASSTRKLAGVPGELFF.

The V and J genes are TRBV30 and TRBJ2-1; the match to TRBD2 covers 14 bases. J was trimmed by 6 bases and V by 1 base; bases with no gene match: 2. The CDR3 length is 15 residues. Germline CDR1 GTSNPN, CDR2 SVGIG (reference sequence). The chain's CDR3 is CAWSGGTSGGNEQFF. CDR3 nucleotides: TGTGCCTGGAGTGGCGGGACTAGCGGGGGCAATGAGCAGTTCTTC.

The chain uses TRBV29-1 and TRBJ1-4; D is undetermined. The V gene lost 7 bases and the J gene lost 6 bases, with 15 bases spanning the gap. This CDR3 spans 13 amino acids. Looked up from germline, CDR1 is SQVTM and CDR2 is ANQGSEA. The CDR3 bases are TGCAGCGGCAGGTTAGGTCGTGATGAAAAACTGTTTTTT. It specifies CSGRLGRDEKLFF.

V and J are TRBV5-1 and TRBJ2-1; TRBD2 might be the D (5 bases). The CDR3 spans 14 residues. The V end was cut by 0 bases, the J end by 7 bases, with 11 bases between. Germline lookup yields CDR1 SGHRS and CDR2 YFSETQ. CDR3: CASSLATDYNEQFF. Written as DNA, the CDR3 is TGCGCCAGCAGCTTGGCAACAGACTATAATGAGCAGTTCTTC.

The V and J genes are TRBV4-3 and TRBJ2-2; maybe TRBD2 (6 bases). The CDR3 spans 17 residues. V was pared by 0 bases and J by 6 bases, with 17 bases between. The germline gives CDR1 LGHNA, CDR2 YSLEER. CDR3 residues: CASSQDGVFRGSGELFF. The CDR3 DNA reads as TGCGCCAGCAGCCAAGATGGGGTTTTCCGGGGGTCCGGGGAGCTGTTTTTT.

The CDR3: CASRPGTGNTGELFF. The CDR3 DNA reads TGTGCCAGCAGACCCGGGACAGGGAACACCGGGGAGCTGTTTTTT. The chain is built from TRBV5-4 and TRBJ2-2; 8 bases map to TRBD1. Germline CDR1 SGHNT, CDR2 YYREEE (reference sequence). The CDR3 contains 15 residues. The J segment lost 1 base and the V segment lost 5 bases, leaving 4 bases of the junction unmatched.

V is TRBV25-1 and J is TRBJ2-3; D uncertain. This CDR3 contains 15 residues. Germline V CDR1 and CDR2: MGHDK, SYGVNS. Trimming took off 2 bases at V and 5 bases at J, with 14 bases between the two ends. CDR3 DNA: TGTGCCAGCAGTGAAGTGGTCAAGCCCGGAGATACGCAGTATTTT. Residues: CASSEVVKPGDTQYF.

The chain employs TRBV10-3 and TRBJ1-6; no reliable D call. The CDR3 sequence is 13 residues long. The V gene lost 3 bases and the J gene lost 8 bases, with 8 bases spanning the gap. The V gene's germline CDR1 is ENHRY and CDR2 SYGVKD. The CDR3 spells CAISEPGYSPLHF. The CDR3 DNA reads TGTGCCATCAGTGAACCAGGTTATTCACCCCTCCACTTT.

The chain recombines TRBV7-9 with TRBJ1-1; D is undetermined. Germline-derived CDR1 and CDR2 are SEHNR and FQNEAQ (reference sequence). The CDR3 is 12 residues long. V lost 5 bases and J lost 4, with 8 bases in between. The CDR3 sequence: CASSPSFTEAFF. DNA of the CDR3: TGTGCCAGCAGCCCCAGTTTCACTGAAGCTTTCTTT.

This rearrangement joins TRBV5-8 to TRBJ1-4, with 8 bases matching TRBD1. The CDR3 spans 15 residues. The V segment lost 5 bases and the J segment 5 bases; nucleotides outside the gene matches: 8. Per the germline V gene, CDR1 is SGHTS and CDR2 is YDEGEE. The CDR3 sequence: CASRAGQGGNEKLFF. CDR3 nucleotides: TGTGCCAGCAGAGCAGGACAGGGCGGAAATGAAAAACTGTTTTTT.

The rearrangement links TRBV29-1 to TRBJ1-4; D remains ambiguous. The germline V gene encodes CDR1 SQVTM and CDR2 ANQGSEA. Trimming left V 7 bases short and J 3 bases short, with 12 bases between. The CDR3 spans 13 residues. Here the CDR3 reads CSARGRANEKLFF. The DNA of the CDR3 is TGCAGCGCCCGAGGGCGAGCTAATGAAAAACTGTTTTTT.

The chain carries TRBV19 and TRBJ1-4; tentative D call: TRBD1 (5 bases). Trimming cost V 2 bases and J 0 bases, with 7 bases left between them. The CDR3 is 15 amino acids. Germline loops: CDR1 LNHDA, CDR2 SQIVND (reference sequence). The CDR3 loop reads CASSIKQATNEKLFF. As DNA, the CDR3 is TGTGCCAGTAGTATAAAACAGGCAACTAATGAAAAACTGTTTTTT.

The chain carries TRBV7-9 and TRBJ1-2; tentative D call: TRBD1 (5 bases). CDR1 is SEHNR, CDR2 FQNEAQ, per germline (reference sequence). The CDR3 extends over 14 amino acids. V dropped 5 bases and J dropped 5 bases, with 15 bases sitting between them. CDR3 in amino acids: CASSGGNGRYGYTF. The CDR3 nucleotides are TGTGCCAGCAGCGGGGGGAACGGGCGATATGGCTACACCTTC. The variable domain in full, with the rest retrieved from reference TRBV7-9 and TRBJ1-2, is DTGVSQNPRHKITKRGQNVTFRCDPISEHNRLYWYRQTLGQGPEFLTYFQNEAQLEKSRLLSDRFSAERPKGSFSTLEIQRTEQGDSAMYLCASSGGNGRYGYTFGSGTRLTVV.

This sequence joins TRBV27 and TRBJ2-3, with 7 positions matching TRBD1. This CDR3 spans 14 amino acids. The ends lost 2 bases at V and 4 bases at J; junction bases unmatched: 3. CDR1 is MNHEY, CDR2 SMNVEV, per germline (reference sequence). The CDR3, as DNA: TGTGCCAGCAGTTTAAAGGGGGCGTCAGATACGCAGTATTTT. This gives the protein CASSLKGASDTQYF.

V usage is TRBV20-1 and J usage is TRBJ2-1; 8 bases fit TRBD2. This CDR3 spans 11 amino acids. CDR1 and CDR2 from the germline V gene are DFQATT and SNEGSKA (reference sequence). J lost 10 bases, V lost 2 bases, and 1 base had no gene match. CDR3 nucleotides: TGCAGTGCTAGAAGGACTAGCGAGCAGTTCTTC. This translates into CSARRTSEQFF.

The V and J genes are TRBV5-1 and TRBJ1-5; no clear D gene. Trimming stripped 5 bases from V and 4 bases from J, with 13 bases between. The CDR3 is made up of 14 amino acids. The germline V gene encodes CDR1 SGHRS and CDR2 YFSETQ. The CDR3 bases are TGCGCCAGCAGTTCAGGCCAGCTTAATCAGCCCCAGCATTTT. This encodes CASSSGQLNQPQHF.

This chain uses TRBV23-1 with TRBJ1-2; unclear D gene. TRBV23-1 is treated as an ORF (open reading frame) with a function not yet certain. CDR3 length equals 15 residues. The V end lost 4 bases, the J end lost 8 bases, and 20 bases lay between the germline ends. In DNA, the CDR3 is TGCGCCAGCAGTCCAATTAAAAACAACGGGGTGGGCTACACCTTC. It specifies CASSPIKNNGVGYTF.

The chain employs TRBV30 and TRBJ1-3, with TRBD1 matching 8 bases. V lost 1 base, J lost 7 bases, and 6 bases stayed unmatched. The CDR3 spans 14 residues. The germline gives CDR1 GTSNPN, CDR2 SVGIG (reference sequence). The CDR3: CAWSAADRANTIYF. CDR3 sequence (DNA): TGTGCCTGGAGTGCGGCGGACAGGGCCAACACCATATATTTT.

This clone was picked up a small number of times. The chain recombines TRBV11-3 with TRBJ2-2, with a tentative D call TRBD2 (6 bases). The CDR3 loop spans 14 amino acids. The V end lost 5 bases, the J end lost 3 bases, and 10 bases lay between the germline ends. Looked up from germline, CDR1 is SGHNT and CDR2 is YENEEA. Here the CDR3 DNA reads TGTGCCAGCAGCCTCAGGAGGGACACCGGGGAGCTGTTTTTT. This encodes CASSLRRDTGELFF.

This rearrangement joins TRBV18 to TRBJ2-4, with D tentatively TRBD1 (6 bases). Germline assignment: CDR1 KGHSH and CDR2 LQKENI. V gave up 0 bases and J gave up 0 bases, with 9 bases separating them. This CDR3 comprises 16 residues. CDR3 nucleotides: TGTGCCAGCTCACCACCCCTGGGGGCAGCCAAAAACATTCAGTACTTC. This sequence encodes CASSPPLGAAKNIQYF.

This chain uses TRBV9 with TRBJ2-1; 7 bases fit TRBD2. This CDR3 contains 15 residues. Losses at the gene ends were 3 bases for V and 4 bases for J; bases not matched to a gene: 7. CDR1 SGDLS and CDR2 YYNGEE come from the germline V gene. The CDR3 bases are TGTGCCAGCAGCGCCGGGGGGATGAGTTACAATGAGCAGTTCTTC. It specifies CASSAGGMSYNEQFF.

The chain recombines TRBV11-2 with TRBJ1-1, with a tentative D call TRBD1 (5 bases). This CDR3 contains 14 residues. Germline assignment: CDR1 SGHAT and CDR2 FQNNGV. Trimming removed 5 bases from V and 5 bases from J, with 15 bases in between. CDR3 sequence reads: CASSPGRGRTEAFF. Here the CDR3 DNA reads TGTGCCAGCAGCCCGGGACGGGGGAGGACTGAAGCTTTCTTT.

This clone was seen a single time. The chain is built from TRBV7-3 and TRBJ1-6, with 8 bases that match TRBD1. J gave up 7 bases and V 5 bases, and 4 bases lay outside the gene matches. Germline V gene lookup returns CDR1 SGHTA and CDR2 FQGTGA. CDR3 length: 14 amino acids. CDR3 sequence: CASSPTGVNSPLHF. In nucleotides, the CDR3 is TGTGCCAGCAGCCCGACAGGGGTCAATTCACCCCTCCACTTT. The full variable domain, rest sourced from reference TRBV7-3 and TRBJ1-6, is GAGVSQTPSNKVTEKGKYVELRCDPISGHTALYWYRQSLGQGPEFLIYFQGTGAADDSGLPNDRFFAVRPEGSVSTLKIQRTERGDSAVYLCASSPTGVNSPLHFGNGTRLTVT.

The chain has TRBV25-1 and TRBJ1-2; the match to TRBD1 covers 7 bases. Germline V CDR1 and CDR2: MGHDK, SYGVNS. The junction had 4 bases not matched to a gene; V was cut back by 4 bases and J by 8 bases. CDR3 length: 12 residues. The CDR3 region is CASSGQGSGYTF. CDR3 nucleotides: TGTGCCAGCAGTGGACAGGGATCGGGCTACACCTTC.

The chain couples TRBV2 to TRBJ1-2, with 8 bases matching TRBD1. V gave up 6 bases and J gave up 7 bases; unmatched junction bases: 7. CDR3 length equals 13 residues. Germline V gene data show CDR1 as SNHLY and CDR2 as FYNNEI. CDR3 coding DNA: TGTGCCAGCAGCGCCGGACAGGGCGTTGGCTACACCTTC. Encoded protein: CASSAGQGVGYTF.

The CDR3 nucleotides read TGTGCCAGCAGCTACGACAGGGGGAAATTTTCTGGAAACACCATATATTTT. Translated: CASSYDRGKFSGNTIYF. V gene TRBV2 combines with J gene TRBJ1-3, with 9 bases aligning to TRBD1. This CDR3 has 17 amino acids. V dropped 6 bases and J dropped 1; count of bases not matched to a gene: 10. Germline V CDR1 and CDR2: SNHLY, FYNNEI.

This chain links TRBV27 with TRBJ1-5; tentative D call: TRBD1 (5 bases). Trimming removed 2 bases at V and 3 bases at J, with 8 bases between. The germline V gene has CDR1 MNHEY and CDR2 SMNVEV (reference sequence). The CDR3 sequence is 14 residues long. The CDR3 DNA reads TGTGCCAGCAGTTTAGGACACCTCAATCAGCCCCAGCATTTT. It yields the protein CASSLGHLNQPQHF.

This clone was recorded a few times. The CDR3 region is CASWGNTGREAFF. The DNA of the CDR3 is TGTGCCAGCTGGGGGAACACAGGGCGCGAAGCTTTCTTT. The chain combines TRBV2 with TRBJ1-1, with D perhaps matching TRBD1 (6 bases). The germline V gene has CDR1 SNHLY and CDR2 FYNNEI. With 8 bases removed from V and 8 bases from J, the gap between germline ends came to 18 bases. The CDR3 is 13 residues long. The full variable domain, rest sourced from reference TRBV2 and TRBJ1-1, is EPEVTQTPSHQVTQMGQEVILRCVPISNHLYFYWYRQILGQKVEFLVSFYNNEISEKSEIFDDQFSVERPDGSNFTLKIRSTKLEDSAMYFCASWGNTGREAFFGQGTRLTVV.

J is TRBJ2-5 and V is TRBV13, with a weak D call TRBD2 (5 bases). This CDR3 is 16 amino acids long. Germline loops: CDR1 PRHDT, CDR2 FYEKMQ (reference sequence). V shed 3 bases and J shed 4 bases, with 18 bases lying between them. The CDR3, as DNA: TGTGCCAGCAGCTTCGAGGGCCCCGCCGGCGGAGAGACCCAGTACTTC. This translates into CASSFEGPAGGETQYF.